Each of the 21 T cell receptor beta chains below was sequenced from the same sample in a study of cytomegalovirus exposure and HLA in healthy donors. The PCR was carried out with 60 Vbeta primers and 13 Jbeta primers. Data came from immunoSEQ multiplex PCR; TCRdb stores just in-frame clones and leaves some out. The sample lists about 200,000 clones; 75% to 90% were seen once. Sequenced input: PBMCs. These receptor sequences come from a woman aged 30 to 39 in good health and CMV-seronegative.

This rearrangement joins TRBV6-5 to TRBJ1-5; D possibly corresponds to TRBD1 (6 bases). Germline CDR1 is MNHEY and CDR2 is SVGAGI. This CDR3 contains 13 residues. The V gene lost 5 bases and the J gene lost 6 bases, with 11 bases spanning the gap. The CDR3 coding sequence is TGTGCCAGCAGTGGGGACAAGGGTCAGCCCCAGCATTTT. Its protein product is CASSGDKGQPQHF.

A remark on this clone: The same CDR3 also results from other DNA sequences found in this sample. CDR3 coding DNA: TGCGCCAGCAGAGGGGACAGGGGGTCCTACAATGAGCAGTTCTTC. Its translation: CASRGDRGSYNEQFF. The V call is TRBV5-1, the J call TRBJ2-1; 11 positions agree with TRBD1. In germline, CDR1 is SGHRS, CDR2 YFSETQ. The CDR3 totals 15 residues. V was clipped by 5 bases and J by 1 base; unmatched bases: 2.

The chain links TRBV28 to TRBJ1-2; tentatively, D is TRBD1 (5 bases). Germline CDR1 MDHEN, CDR2 SYDVKM. CDR3 length equals 14 residues. The ends were cut back, 0 bases at V and 12 bases at J, with 17 bases in the middle. CDR3 bases: TGTGCCAGCAGTTTATGGGCAGGGACTAGCGGCCACACCTTC. This gives the protein CASSLWAGTSGHTF.

The J gene is TRBJ2-2, the V gene TRBV6-6; TRBD2 is a possible D gene (5 bases). Trimming removed 6 bases at V and 4 bases at J, with 15 bases between. In germline, CDR1 is MNHNY, CDR2 SVGAGI (reference sequence). The CDR3 has 15 amino acids. The CDR3 here is CASSYNRDGTGELFF. Written as DNA, the CDR3 is TGTGCCAGCAGCTACAACCGGGATGGCACCGGGGAGCTGTTTTTT.

This chain connects TRBV7-8 to TRBJ1-4; no clear D gene. CDR1 and CDR2 from the germline V gene are SGHVS and FQNEAQ. The CDR3 sequence is 15 residues long. V was cut by 5 bases and J by 0 bases, with 10 bases left in between. As DNA, the CDR3 is TGTGCCAGCAGCCCCCGGGAGGCAACTAATGAAAAACTGTTTTTT. Translated, it gives CASSPREATNEKLFF. Full variable domain (rest looked up from reference TRBV7-8 and TRBJ1-4): GAGVSQSPRYKVAKRGQDVALRCDPISGHVSLFWYQQALGQGPEFLTYFQNEAQLDKSGLPSDRFFAERPEGSVSTLKIQRTQQEDSAVYLCASSPREATNEKLFFGSGTQLSVL.

CDR3 DNA: TGTGCCAGCAGCTCCCCCAGAAGCGGGAGGGAGGGAGGGGACGGGGAGCTGTTTTTT. Amino acid sequence: CASSSPRSGREGGDGELFF. This sequence joins TRBV7-2 and TRBJ2-2; TRBD2 agrees at 10 bases. The germline V gene has CDR1 SGHTA and CDR2 FQGNSA. This CDR3 has 19 amino acids. The ends lost 4 bases at V and 7 bases at J; junction bases unmatched: 18.

The genes are TRBV7-3 and TRBJ1-2, with a possible D match to TRBD1 (5 bases). V lost 1 base to trimming and J lost 6 bases, with 12 bases between them. The CDR3 has 14 amino acids. CDR1 is SGHTA, CDR2 FQGTGA, per germline. The CDR3 DNA follows: TGTGCCAGCAGCTTAAGGGGCCCCCAGGATGGCTACACCTTC. As protein: CASSLRGPQDGYTF.

The CDR3 protein is CASNYRSGRGTGELFF. The CDR3 bases are TGCGCCAGCAACTACCGTAGCGGGAGGGGCACCGGGGAGCTGTTTTTT. The V and J genes are TRBV5-1 and TRBJ2-2, with 11 bases matching TRBD2. Germline CDR1 reads SGHRS; CDR2 reads YFSETQ. With 6 bases clipped from V and 4 bases from J, the junction kept 8 bases outside the gene matches. CDR3 length: 16 residues.

The V and J genes are TRBV28 and TRBJ1-1, with 7 bases matching TRBD1. Unmatched junction bases numbered 16, after V lost 6 bases and J lost 6 bases. Germline V lookup: CDR1 MDHEN, CDR2 SYDVKM. This CDR3 contains 16 residues. CDR3 nucleotides: TGTGCCAGCAGCTCCCCGGCAGGGGGTTTGGGTGCTGAAGCTTTCTTT. Encoded protein: CASSSPAGGLGAEAFF.

This clone was seen a handful of times. The chain has TRBV4-1 and TRBJ2-2, with D possibly matching TRBD2 (5 bases). V was cut by 0 bases and J by 6 bases, with 11 bases left in between. The CDR3 spans 15 residues. Germline loops: CDR1 MGHRA, CDR2 YSYEKL. The CDR3, as DNA: TGCGCCAGCAGCCAAGAGGGGAGTGGACCCGGGGAGCTGTTTTTT. The encoded protein is CASSQEGSGPGELFF.

V gene TRBV27 combines with J gene TRBJ2-3, with TRBD2 matching over 11 bases. This CDR3 is 14 amino acids long. Germline CDR1 reads MNHEY; CDR2 reads SMNVEV (reference sequence). The junction had 2 bases not matched to a gene; V was cut back by 4 bases and J by 5 bases. The DNA of the CDR3 is TGTGCCAGCAGTTCGGGACTAGCGGTAGATACGCAGTATTTT. Amino acid sequence: CASSSGLAVDTQYF.

As for this clone: This specimen includes other DNA sequences encoding the same CDR3. The chain carries TRBV28 and TRBJ1-2; D is perhaps TRBD1 (6 bases). The CDR3 has 15 residues. The germline gives CDR1 MDHEN, CDR2 SYDVKM. V was shortened by 4 bases and J by 3 bases, with 15 bases between the two germline ends. Written as DNA, the CDR3 is TGTGCCAGCAGTTACGACAGGCAGGGCTACTATGGCTACACCTTC. Encoded protein: CASSYDRQGYYGYTF.

CDR3 DNA: TGTGCCAGCAGCTTGGTTAGCGGGGGCCAAAGCTCCTACAATGAGCAGTTCTTC. It encodes CASSLVSGGQSSYNEQFF. The chain combines TRBV5-6 with TRBJ2-1; 9 nucleotides line up with TRBD2. The V and J ends lost 0 bases and 0 bases, in that order; junction bases with no gene match: 7. The CDR3 length is 18 residues. Germline V gives CDR1 SGHDT, CDR2 YYEEEE.

This chain connects TRBV10-3 to TRBJ2-5; D might be TRBD2 (7 bases). Trimming left V 4 bases short and J 4 bases short, with 10 bases between. This CDR3 contains 13 residues. The germline V gene has CDR1 ENHRY and CDR2 SYGVKD. The CDR3 DNA reads as TGTGCCATCAGTGTGGGGGGGCGAGAGACCCAGTACTTC. Translation gives CAISVGGRETQYF.

J is TRBJ2-2 and V is TRBV19; D is unclear. Germline V gene sequence: CDR1 LNHDA, CDR2 SQIVND (reference sequence). V was cut by 4 bases and J by 7 bases, with 7 bases left in between. The CDR3 loop spans 12 amino acids. The CDR3 region has the DNA TGTGCCAGTAGTAGTCCGGGCGGGGAGCTGTTTTTT. Translating gives CASSSPGGELFF. Variable domain in full (rest from reference TRBV19 and TRBJ2-2): DGGITQSPKYLFRKEGQNVTLSCEQNLNHDAMYWYRQDPGQGLRLIYYSQIVNDFQKGDIAEGYSVSREKKESFPLTVTSAQKNPTAFYLCASSSPGGELFFGEGSRLTVL.

V gene TRBV6-1 combines with J gene TRBJ2-7; TRBD1 aligns across 8 bases. The CDR3 is made up of 14 amino acids. CDR1 is MNHNS, CDR2 SASEGT, per germline. The V and J ends lost 6 bases and 6 bases, in that order; junction bases with no gene match: 10. The CDR3 protein is CASRPTGGFGEQYF. The CDR3 nucleotides read TGTGCCAGCAGGCCCACAGGGGGTTTCGGCGAGCAGTACTTC.

This chain joins TRBV6-5 and TRBJ2-2; D is undetermined. Germline assignment: CDR1 MNHEY and CDR2 SVGAGI. There are 15 residues in the CDR3. Trimming removed 4 bases from V and 1 base from J, with 10 bases in between. The CDR3 nucleotides are TGTGCCAGCAGTTCCATTTCAGGGAACACCGGGGAGCTGTTTTTT. It yields the protein CASSSISGNTGELFF.

The chain is built from TRBV28 and TRBJ2-3, with 13 positions matching TRBD2. Germline lookup yields CDR1 MDHEN and CDR2 SYDVKM. The junction had 9 bases not matched to a gene; V was cut back by 4 bases and J by 5 bases. This CDR3 has 17 residues. CDR3 loop: CASSSLGLAGEKDTQYF. CDR3 DNA: TGTGCCAGCAGTTCTCTTGGACTAGCGGGAGAAAAAGATACGCAGTATTTT. The entire variable domain, with the rest obtained from reference TRBV28 and TRBJ2-3, is as follows: DVKVTQSSRYLVKRTGEKVFLECVQDMDHENMFWYRQDPGLGLRLIYFSYDVKMKEKGDIPEGYSVSREKKERFSLILESASTNQTSMYLCASSSLGLAGEKDTQYFGPGTRLTVL.

The rearrangement links TRBV11-2 to TRBJ2-3; D not certain. The CDR3 length is 15 residues. V lost 2 bases and J lost 7, with 16 bases in between. Germline lookup yields CDR1 SGHAT and CDR2 FQNNGV. CDR3 nucleotide sequence: TGTGCCAGCAGCTTAATATCACTCCCCATAAATACGCAGTATTTT. It is translated as CASSLISLPINTQYF.

This clone was recorded a few times. The chain joins TRBV5-1 to TRBJ2-2, with 7 bases that match TRBD1. Germline V gives CDR1 SGHRS, CDR2 YFSETQ. There are 15 residues in the CDR3. With 1 base clipped from V and 5 bases from J, the junction kept 5 bases outside the gene matches. CDR3 sequence reads: CASSLTGEVTGELFF. The CDR3 region has the DNA TGCGCCAGCAGCTTGACAGGGGAAGTAACCGGGGAGCTGTTTTTT.

The chain couples TRBV2 to TRBJ2-2; D is possibly TRBD2 (5 bases). Germline CDR1 reads SNHLY; CDR2 reads FYNNEI. V was trimmed by 6 bases and J by 0 bases, leaving 14 bases between them. The CDR3 runs 16 residues. DNA for the CDR3: TGTGCCAGCAGCAGGACTTCTTTTGCGAACACCGGGGAGCTGTTTTTT. Residues: CASSRTSFANTGELFF.